This T cell receptor (beta chain) was identified during a study of T cells in Graves' hyperthyroidism and ophthalmopathy. Study observations and caveats: In the blood, most expanded thyroid clonotypes above 0.001 appeared as well.

The CDR3 loop spans 15 amino acids. Germline V CDR1 and CDR2: LGHDT, YNNKEL (reference sequence). V lost 1 base to trimming and J lost 3 bases; unmatched junction nucleotides: 5. This clonotype came up a few times. Its target is unknown. Amplified TCR beta CDR3 regions derived from RNA transcripts. The primer set for the first-round RT-PCR of the TCR CDR3 was HTBI. TCRdb ran MiXCR on the multiplex PCR reads and lists one entry per CDR3 protein. The sample has 300,000 to 450,000 distinct CDR3 sequences; approximately 25% are singletons. The sample consisted of blood. The sequence derives from a man aged 45-60 years with Graves' hyperthyroidism. The chain has TRBV3-1 and TRBJ2-7; TRBD1 agrees at 8 bases. CDR3 nucleotides: TGTGCCAGCAGCCAAGGCCCCGGACAGGGCTACGAGCAGTACTTC. It specifies CASSQGPGQGYEQYF.